The source of this T cell receptor beta chain is a study of Graves' ophthalmopathy and Graves' hyperthyroidism. Amplified TCR beta CDR3 regions were obtained using RNA transcripts as template. RT-PCR with HTBI primers came first, then second-round multiplex PCR. TCRdb used MiXCR to reprocess the multiplex PCR reads, holding one entry per CDR3 protein. The data contain 900,000 to 1,200,000 distinct CDR3 sequences, roughly 35% of them singletons. Germline V lookup: CDR1 DFQATT, CDR2 SNEGSKA (reference sequence). The CDR3 length is 15 residues. Trimming left V 6 bases short and J 1 base short, with 13 bases between. This clonotype was seen repeatedly, ten times or more.

The sequencing input was peripheral blood or thyroid tissue (not recorded which). The rearrangement uses TRBV20-1 and TRBJ1-6, with unresolved D. This TCR derives from an adult man with Graves' hyperthyroidism. As DNA, the CDR3 is TGCAGTGCCACCCTGGAGGCATCCTATAATTCACCCCTCCACTTT. It is translated as CSATLEASYNSPLHF.